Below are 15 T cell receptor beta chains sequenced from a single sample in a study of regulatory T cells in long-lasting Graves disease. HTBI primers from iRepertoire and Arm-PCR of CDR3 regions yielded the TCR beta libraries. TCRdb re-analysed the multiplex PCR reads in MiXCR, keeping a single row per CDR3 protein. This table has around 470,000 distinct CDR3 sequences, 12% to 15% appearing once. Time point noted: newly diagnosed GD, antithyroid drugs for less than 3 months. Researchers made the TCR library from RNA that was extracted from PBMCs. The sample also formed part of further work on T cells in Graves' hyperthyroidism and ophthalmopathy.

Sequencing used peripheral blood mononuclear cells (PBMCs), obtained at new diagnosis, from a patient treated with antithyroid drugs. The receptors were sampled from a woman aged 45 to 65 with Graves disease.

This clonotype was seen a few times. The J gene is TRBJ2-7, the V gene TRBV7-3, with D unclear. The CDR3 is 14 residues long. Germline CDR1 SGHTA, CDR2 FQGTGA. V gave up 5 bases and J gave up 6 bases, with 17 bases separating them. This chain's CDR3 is CASSLRTEWGEQYF. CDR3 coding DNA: TGTGCCAGCAGCCTCAGGACGGAGTGGGGCGAGCAGTACTTC. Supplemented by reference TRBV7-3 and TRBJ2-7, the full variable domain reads GAGVSQTPSNKVTEKGKYVELRCDPISGHTALYWYRQSLGQGPEFLIYFQGTGAADDSGLPNDRFFAVRPEGSVSTLKIQRTERGDSAVYLCASSLRTEWGEQYFGPGTRLTVT.

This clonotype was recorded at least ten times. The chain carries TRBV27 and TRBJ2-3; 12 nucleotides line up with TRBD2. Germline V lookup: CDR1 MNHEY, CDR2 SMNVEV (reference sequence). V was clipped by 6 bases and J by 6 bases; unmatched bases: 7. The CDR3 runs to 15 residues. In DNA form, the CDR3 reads TGTGCCAGCAGCGGACTAGCGGGACCCTCGGATACGCAGTATTTT. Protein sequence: CASSGLAGPSDTQYF.

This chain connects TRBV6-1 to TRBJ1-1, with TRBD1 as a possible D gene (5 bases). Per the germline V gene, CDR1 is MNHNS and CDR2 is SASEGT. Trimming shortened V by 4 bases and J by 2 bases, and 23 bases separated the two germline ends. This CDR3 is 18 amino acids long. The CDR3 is CASSGVGPGRLRNTEAFF. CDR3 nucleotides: TGTGCCAGCAGTGGAGTCGGGCCAGGGAGATTGAGAAACACTGAAGCTTTCTTT.

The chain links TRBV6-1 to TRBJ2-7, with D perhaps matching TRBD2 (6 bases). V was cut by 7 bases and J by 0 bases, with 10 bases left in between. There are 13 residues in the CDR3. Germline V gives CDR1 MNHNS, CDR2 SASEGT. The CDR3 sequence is CASTRENSYEQYF. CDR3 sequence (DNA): TGTGCCAGCACTCGGGAGAACTCCTACGAGCAGTACTTC.

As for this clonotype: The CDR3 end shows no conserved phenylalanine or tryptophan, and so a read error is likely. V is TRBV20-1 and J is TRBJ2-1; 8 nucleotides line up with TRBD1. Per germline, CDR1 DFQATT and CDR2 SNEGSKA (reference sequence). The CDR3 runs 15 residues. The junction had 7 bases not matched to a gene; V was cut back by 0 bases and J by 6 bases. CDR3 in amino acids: CSARETGQVGNEQFL. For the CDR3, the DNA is TGCAGTGCTAGAGAAACGGGACAGGTCGGCAATGAGCAGTTCCTC.

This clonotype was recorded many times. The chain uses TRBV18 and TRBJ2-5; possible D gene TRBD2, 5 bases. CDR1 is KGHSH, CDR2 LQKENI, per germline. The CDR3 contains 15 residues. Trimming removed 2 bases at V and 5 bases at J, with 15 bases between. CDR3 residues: CASSPAPNTGETQYF. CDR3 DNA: TGTGCCAGCTCACCAGCTCCTAATACGGGGGAGACCCAGTACTTC. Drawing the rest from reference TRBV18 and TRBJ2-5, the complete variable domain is NAGVMQNPRHLVRRRGQEARLRCSPMKGHSHVYWYRQLPEEGLKFMVYLQKENIIDESGMPKERFSAEFPKEGPSILRIQQVVRGDSAAYFCASSPAPNTGETQYFGPGTRLLVL.

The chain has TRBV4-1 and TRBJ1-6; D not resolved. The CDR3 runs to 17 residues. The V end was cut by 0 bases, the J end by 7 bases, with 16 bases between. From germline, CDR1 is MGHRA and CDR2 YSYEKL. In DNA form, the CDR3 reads TGCGCCAGCAGCCAAGACGGGGTCAGTACGCTAAATTCACCCCTCCACTTT. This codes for CASSQDGVSTLNSPLHF.

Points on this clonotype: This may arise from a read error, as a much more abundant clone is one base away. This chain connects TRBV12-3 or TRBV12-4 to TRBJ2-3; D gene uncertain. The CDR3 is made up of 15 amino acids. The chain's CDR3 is CPSNRGGLGPDTQYF. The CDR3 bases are TGTCCCAGCAATAGAGGCGGCCTAGGGCCAGATACGCAGTATTTT.

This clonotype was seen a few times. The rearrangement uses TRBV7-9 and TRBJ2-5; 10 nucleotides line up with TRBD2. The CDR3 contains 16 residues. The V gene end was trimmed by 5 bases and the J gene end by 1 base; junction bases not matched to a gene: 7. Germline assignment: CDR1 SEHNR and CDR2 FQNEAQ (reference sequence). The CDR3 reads CASSRRGLASQETQYF. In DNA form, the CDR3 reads TGTGCCAGCAGCCGACGGGGACTAGCGTCCCAAGAGACCCAGTACTTC.

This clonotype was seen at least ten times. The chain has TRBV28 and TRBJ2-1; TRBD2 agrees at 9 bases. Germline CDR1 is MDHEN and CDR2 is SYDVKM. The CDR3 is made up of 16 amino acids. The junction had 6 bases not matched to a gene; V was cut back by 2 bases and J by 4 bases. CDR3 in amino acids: CASSLPVAGAYNEQFF. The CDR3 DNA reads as TGTGCCAGCAGTTTACCCGTAGCGGGGGCTTACAATGAGCAGTTCTTC. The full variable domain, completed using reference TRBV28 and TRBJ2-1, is DVKVTQSSRYLVKRTGEKVFLECVQDMDHENMFWYRQDPGLGLRLIYFSYDVKMKEKGDIPEGYSVSREKKERFSLILESASTNQTSMYLCASSLPVAGAYNEQFFGPGTRLTVL.

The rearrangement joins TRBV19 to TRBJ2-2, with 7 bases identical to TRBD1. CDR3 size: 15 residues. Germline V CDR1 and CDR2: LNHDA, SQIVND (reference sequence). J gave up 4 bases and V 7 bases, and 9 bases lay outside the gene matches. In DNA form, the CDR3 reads TGTGCCAGTAATCAGGGGGTCATGAGCACCGGGGAGCTGTTTTTT. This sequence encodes CASNQGVMSTGELFF.

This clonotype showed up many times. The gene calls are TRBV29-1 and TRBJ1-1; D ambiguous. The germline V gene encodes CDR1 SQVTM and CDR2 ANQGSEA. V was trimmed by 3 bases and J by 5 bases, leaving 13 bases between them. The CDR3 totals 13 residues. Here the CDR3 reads CSVDGLERTEAFF. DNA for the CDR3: TGCAGCGTTGACGGGTTGGAGAGGACTGAAGCTTTCTTT.

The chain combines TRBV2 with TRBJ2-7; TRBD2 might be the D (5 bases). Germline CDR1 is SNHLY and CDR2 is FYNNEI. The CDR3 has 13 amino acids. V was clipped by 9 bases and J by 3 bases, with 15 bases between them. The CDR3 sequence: CASSRDALYEQYF. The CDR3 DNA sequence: TGTGCCAGTTCCCGGGATGCTCTCTACGAGCAGTACTTC.

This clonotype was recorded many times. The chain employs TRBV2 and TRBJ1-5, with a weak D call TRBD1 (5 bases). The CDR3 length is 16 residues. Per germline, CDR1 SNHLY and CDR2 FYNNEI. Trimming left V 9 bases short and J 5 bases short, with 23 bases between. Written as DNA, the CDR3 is TGTGCCAGTTCGAGGGTGGGGGGGATAGTAGATCAGCCCCAGCATTTT. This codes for CASSRVGGIVDQPQHF. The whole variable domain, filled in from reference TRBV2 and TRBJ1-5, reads EPEVTQTPSHQVTQMGQEVILRCVPISNHLYFYWYRQILGQKVEFLVSFYNNEISEKSEIFDDQFSVERPDGSNFTLKIRSTKLEDSAMYFCASSRVGGIVDQPQHFGDGTRLSIL.

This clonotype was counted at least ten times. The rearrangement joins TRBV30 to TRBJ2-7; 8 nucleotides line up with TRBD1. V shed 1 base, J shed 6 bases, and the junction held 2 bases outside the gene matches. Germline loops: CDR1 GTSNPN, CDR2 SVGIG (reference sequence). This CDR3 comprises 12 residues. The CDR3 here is CAWSDGQGEQYF. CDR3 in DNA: TGTGCCTGGAGTGACGGACAGGGCGAGCAGTACTTC.